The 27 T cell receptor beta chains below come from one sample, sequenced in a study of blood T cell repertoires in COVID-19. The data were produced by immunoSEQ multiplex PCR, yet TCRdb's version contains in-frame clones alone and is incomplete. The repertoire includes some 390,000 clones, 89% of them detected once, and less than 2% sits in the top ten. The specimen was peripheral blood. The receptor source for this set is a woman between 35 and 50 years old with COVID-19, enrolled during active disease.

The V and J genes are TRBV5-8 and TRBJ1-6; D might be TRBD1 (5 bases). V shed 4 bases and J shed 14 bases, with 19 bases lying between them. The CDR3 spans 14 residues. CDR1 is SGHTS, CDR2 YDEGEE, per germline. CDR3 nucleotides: TGTGCCAGCAGCAAGGGACGGGGGTTAGGGGCCCTCCACTTT. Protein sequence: CASSKGRGLGALHF.

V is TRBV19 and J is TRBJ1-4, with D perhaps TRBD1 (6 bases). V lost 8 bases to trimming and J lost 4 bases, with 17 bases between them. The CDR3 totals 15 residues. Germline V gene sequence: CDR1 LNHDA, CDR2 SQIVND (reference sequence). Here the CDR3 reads CASHVRGRGNEKLFF. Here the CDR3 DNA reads TGTGCCAGTCATGTCAGGGGCCGCGGTAATGAAAAACTGTTTTTT.

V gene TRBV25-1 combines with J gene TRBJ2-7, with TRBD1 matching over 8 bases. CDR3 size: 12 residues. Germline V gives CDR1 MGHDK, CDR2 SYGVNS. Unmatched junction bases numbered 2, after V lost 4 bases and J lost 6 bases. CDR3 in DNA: TGTGCCAGCAGTGTCGGACAGGGCGAGCAGTACTTC. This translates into CASSVGQGEQYF.

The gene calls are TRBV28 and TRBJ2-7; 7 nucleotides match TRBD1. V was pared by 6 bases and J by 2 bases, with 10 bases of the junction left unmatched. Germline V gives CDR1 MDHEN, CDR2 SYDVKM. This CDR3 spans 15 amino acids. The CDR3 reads CASRGQPPTTYEQYF. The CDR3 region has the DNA TGTGCCAGCAGGGGACAGCCTCCCACAACCTACGAGCAGTACTTC.

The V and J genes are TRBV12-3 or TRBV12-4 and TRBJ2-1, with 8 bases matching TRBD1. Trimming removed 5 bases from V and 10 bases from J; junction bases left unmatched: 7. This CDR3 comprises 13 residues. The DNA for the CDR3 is TGTGCCAGCAGTAGGACAGGGCTGGGCGAGCAGTTCTTC. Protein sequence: CASSRTGLGEQFF.

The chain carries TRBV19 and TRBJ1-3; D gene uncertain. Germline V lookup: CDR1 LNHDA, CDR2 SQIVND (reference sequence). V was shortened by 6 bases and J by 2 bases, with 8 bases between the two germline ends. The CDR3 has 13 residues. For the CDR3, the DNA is TGTGCCAGTAGCTTGAGTGCTGGAAACACCATATATTTT. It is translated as CASSLSAGNTIYF.

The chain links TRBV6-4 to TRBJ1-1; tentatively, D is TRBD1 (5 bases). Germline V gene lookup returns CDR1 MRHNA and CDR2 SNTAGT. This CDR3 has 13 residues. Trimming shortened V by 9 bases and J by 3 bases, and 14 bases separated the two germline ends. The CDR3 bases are TGTGCCAGTCGGGGGGGAGCACACACTGAAGCTTTCTTT. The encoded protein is CASRGGAHTEAFF.

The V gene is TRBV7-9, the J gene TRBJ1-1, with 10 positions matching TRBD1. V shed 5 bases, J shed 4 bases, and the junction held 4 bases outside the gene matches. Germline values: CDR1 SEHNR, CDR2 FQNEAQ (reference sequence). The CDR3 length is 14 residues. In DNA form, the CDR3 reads TGTGCCAGCAGCCGGGACAGGGGTGCCACTGAAGCTTTCTTT. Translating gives CASSRDRGATEAFF.

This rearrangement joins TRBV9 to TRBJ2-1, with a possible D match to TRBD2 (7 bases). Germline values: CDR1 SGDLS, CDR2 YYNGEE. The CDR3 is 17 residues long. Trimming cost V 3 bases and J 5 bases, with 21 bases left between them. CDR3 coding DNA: TGTGCCAGCAGCGGCGGACATGTGGGGGGGCTAAACAATGAGCAGTTCTTC. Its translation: CASSGGHVGGLNNEQFF.

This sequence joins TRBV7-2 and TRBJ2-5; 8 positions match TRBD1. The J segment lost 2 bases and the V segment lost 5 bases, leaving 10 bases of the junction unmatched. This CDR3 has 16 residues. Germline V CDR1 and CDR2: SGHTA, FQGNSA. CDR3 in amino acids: CASSRARQGIQETQYF. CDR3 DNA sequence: TGTGCCAGCAGCCGGGCCCGACAGGGGATTCAAGAGACCCAGTACTTC.

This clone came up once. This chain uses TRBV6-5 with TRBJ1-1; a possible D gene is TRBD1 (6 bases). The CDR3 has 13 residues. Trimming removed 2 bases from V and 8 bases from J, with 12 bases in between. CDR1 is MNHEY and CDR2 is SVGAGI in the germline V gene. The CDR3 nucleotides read TGTGCCAGCAGTTACCACAAGGGGGTCGAAGCTTTCTTT. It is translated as CASSYHKGVEAFF.

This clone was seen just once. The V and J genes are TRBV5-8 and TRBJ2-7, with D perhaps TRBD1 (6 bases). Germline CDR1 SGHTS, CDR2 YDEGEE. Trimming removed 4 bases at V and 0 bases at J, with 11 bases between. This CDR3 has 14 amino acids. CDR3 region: CASSRTGPSYEQYF. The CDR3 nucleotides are TGTGCCAGCAGCCGAACAGGGCCCTCCTACGAGCAGTACTTC. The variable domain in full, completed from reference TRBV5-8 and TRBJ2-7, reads EAGVTQSPTHLIKTRGQQATLRCSPISGHTSVYWYQQALGLGLQFLLWYDEGEERNRGNFPPRFSGRQFPNYSSELNVNALELEDSALYLCASSRTGPSYEQYFGPGTRLTVT.

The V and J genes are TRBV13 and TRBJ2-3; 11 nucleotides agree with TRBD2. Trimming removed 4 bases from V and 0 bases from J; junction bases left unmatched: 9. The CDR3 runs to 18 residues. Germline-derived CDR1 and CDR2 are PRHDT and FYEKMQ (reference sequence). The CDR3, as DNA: TGTGCCAGCAGCTCAACAAGACTAGCGGGGAGAAGCACAGATACGCAGTATTTT. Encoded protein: CASSSTRLAGRSTDTQYF.

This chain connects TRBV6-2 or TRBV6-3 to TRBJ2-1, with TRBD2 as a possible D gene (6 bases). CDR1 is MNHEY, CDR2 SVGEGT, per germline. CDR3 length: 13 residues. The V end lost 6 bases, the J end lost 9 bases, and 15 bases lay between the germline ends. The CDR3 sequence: CASSPTGDGEQFF. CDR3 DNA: TGTGCCAGCAGCCCCACGGGGGACGGTGAGCAGTTCTTC.

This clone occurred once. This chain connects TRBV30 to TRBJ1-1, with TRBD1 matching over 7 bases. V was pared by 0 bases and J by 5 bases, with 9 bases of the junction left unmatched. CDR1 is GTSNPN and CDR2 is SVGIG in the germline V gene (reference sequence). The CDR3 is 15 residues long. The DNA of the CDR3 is TGTGCCTGGAGTGTACCCAAACAGGGGAATACTGAAGCTTTCTTT. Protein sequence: CAWSVPKQGNTEAFF.

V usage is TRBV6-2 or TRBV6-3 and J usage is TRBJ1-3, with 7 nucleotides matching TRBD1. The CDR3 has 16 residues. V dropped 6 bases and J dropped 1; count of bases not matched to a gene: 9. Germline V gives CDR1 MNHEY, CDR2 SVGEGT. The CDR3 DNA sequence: TGTGCCAGCAGCCCGGACAGGTTATCATCTGGAAACACCATATATTTT. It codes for CASSPDRLSSGNTIYF.

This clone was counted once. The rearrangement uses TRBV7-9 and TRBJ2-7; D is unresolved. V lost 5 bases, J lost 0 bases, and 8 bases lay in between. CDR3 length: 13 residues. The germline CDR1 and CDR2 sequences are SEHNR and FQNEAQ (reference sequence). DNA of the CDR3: TGTGCCAGCAGCGGGCGCGACTCCTACGAGCAGTACTTC. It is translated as CASSGRDSYEQYF.

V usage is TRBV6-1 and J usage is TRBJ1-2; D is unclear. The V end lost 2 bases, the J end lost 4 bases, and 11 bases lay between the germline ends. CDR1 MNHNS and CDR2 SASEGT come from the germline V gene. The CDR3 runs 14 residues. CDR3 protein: CASSENGRFYGYTF. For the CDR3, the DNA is TGTGCCAGCAGTGAAAATGGCAGATTCTATGGCTACACCTTC.

The CDR3 DNA sequence: TGTGCCAGCAGATATAACAGTGGAGGCTACACCTTC. It encodes CASRYNSGGYTF. The chain carries TRBV12-3 or TRBV12-4 and TRBJ1-2; no clear D gene. The CDR3 spans 12 residues. The V end was cut by 6 bases, the J end by 8 bases, with 13 bases between.

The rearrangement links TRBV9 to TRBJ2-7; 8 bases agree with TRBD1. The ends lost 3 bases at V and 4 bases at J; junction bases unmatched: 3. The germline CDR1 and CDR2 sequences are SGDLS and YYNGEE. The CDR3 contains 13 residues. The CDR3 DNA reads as TGTGCCAGCAGCGCGGGGGACAGGTACGAGCAGTACTTC. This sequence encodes CASSAGDRYEQYF.

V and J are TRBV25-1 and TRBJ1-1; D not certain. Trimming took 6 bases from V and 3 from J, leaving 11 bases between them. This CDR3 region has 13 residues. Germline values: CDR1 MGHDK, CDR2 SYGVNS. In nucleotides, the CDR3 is TGTGCCAGCAGCCGCACTATGGACACTGAAGCTTTCTTT. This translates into CASSRTMDTEAFF.

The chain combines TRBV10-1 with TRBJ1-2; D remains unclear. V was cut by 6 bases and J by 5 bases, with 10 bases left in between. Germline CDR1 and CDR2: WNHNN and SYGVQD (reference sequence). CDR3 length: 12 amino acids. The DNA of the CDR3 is TGCGCCAGCAGGGAAGACACGTATGGCTACACCTTC. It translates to CASREDTYGYTF.

This CDR3 is CASTQEGNQPQHF. DNA for the CDR3: TGTGCCAGCACCCAGGAGGGGAATCAGCCCCAGCATTTT. V usage is TRBV2 and J usage is TRBJ1-5, with D possibly being TRBD1 (5 bases). Trimming removed 7 bases from V and 4 bases from J, with 11 bases in between. Per germline, CDR1 SNHLY and CDR2 FYNNEI. CDR3 length: 13 residues.

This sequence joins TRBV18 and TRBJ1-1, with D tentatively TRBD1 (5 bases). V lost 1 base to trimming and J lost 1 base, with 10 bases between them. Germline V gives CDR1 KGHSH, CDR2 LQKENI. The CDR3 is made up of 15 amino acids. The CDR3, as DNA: TGTGCCAGCTCACCACAACACGGACAGAACACTGAAGCTTTCTTT. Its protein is CASSPQHGQNTEAFF.

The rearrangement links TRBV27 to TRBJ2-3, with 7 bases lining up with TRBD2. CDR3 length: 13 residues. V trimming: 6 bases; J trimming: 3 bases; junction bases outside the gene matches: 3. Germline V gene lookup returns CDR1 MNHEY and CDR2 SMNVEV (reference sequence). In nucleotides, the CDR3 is TGTGCCAGCAGGTATAGCGGGACAGATACGCAGTATTTT. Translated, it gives CASRYSGTDTQYF.

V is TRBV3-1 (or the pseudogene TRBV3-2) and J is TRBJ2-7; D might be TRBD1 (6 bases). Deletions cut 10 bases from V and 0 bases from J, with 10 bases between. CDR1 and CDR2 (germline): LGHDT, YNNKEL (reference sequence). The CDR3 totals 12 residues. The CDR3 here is CATTGSSYEQYF. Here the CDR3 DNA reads TGTGCCACCACAGGGAGCTCCTACGAGCAGTACTTC.

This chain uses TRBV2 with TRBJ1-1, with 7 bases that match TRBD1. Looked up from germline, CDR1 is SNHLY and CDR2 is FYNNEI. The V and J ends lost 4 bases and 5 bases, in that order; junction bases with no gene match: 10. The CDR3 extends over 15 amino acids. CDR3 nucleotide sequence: TGTGCCAGCAGTGTACAACAGGGGCTGGGAACTGAAGCTTTCTTT. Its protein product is CASSVQQGLGTEAFF.